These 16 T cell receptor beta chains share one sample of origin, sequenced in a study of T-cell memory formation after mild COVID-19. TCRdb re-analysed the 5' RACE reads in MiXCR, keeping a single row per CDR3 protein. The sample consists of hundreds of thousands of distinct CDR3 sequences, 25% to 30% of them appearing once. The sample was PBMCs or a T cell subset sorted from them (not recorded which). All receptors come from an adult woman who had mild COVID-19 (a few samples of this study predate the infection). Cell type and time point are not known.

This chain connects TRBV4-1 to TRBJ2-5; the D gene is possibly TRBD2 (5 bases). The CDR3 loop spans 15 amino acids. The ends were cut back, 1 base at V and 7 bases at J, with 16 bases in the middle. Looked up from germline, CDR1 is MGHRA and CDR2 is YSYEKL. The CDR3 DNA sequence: TGCGCCAGCAGCCAAGGCCCGTCAGCGGAGGTGACCCAGTACTTC. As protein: CASSQGPSAEVTQYF.

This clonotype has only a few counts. Here the CDR3 reads CASSPSGLYEQYF. DNA for the CDR3: TGTGCCAGCAGCCCAAGCGGGCTCTACGAGCAGTACTTC. V and J are TRBV7-9 and TRBJ2-7, with D possibly TRBD2 on 6 matching bases. The CDR3 has 13 residues. V lost 5 bases and J lost 3, with 11 bases in between. Germline values: CDR1 SEHNR, CDR2 FQNEAQ (reference sequence).

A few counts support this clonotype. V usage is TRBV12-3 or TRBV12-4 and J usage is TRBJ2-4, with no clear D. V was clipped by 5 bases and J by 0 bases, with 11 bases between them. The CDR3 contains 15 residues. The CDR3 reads CASSQLRLAKNIQYF. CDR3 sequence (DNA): TGTGCCAGCAGTCAACTTCGACTAGCCAAAAACATTCAGTACTTC.

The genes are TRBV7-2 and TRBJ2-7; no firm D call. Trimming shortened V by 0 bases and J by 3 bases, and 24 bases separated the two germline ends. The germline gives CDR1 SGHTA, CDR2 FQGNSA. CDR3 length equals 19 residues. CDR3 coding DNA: TGTGCCAGCAGCTTAGCCCCAGATAGCAGCGACCCAACCAGCTACGAGCAGTACTTC. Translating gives CASSLAPDSSDPTSYEQYF.

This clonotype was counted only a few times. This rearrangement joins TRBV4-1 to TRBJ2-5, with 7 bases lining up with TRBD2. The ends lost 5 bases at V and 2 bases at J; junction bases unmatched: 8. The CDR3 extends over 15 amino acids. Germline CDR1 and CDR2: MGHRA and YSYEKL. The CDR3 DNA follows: TGCGCCAGCAGCTACAGCTCTAGCGGTCAAGAGACCCAGTACTTC. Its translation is CASSYSSSGQETQYF.

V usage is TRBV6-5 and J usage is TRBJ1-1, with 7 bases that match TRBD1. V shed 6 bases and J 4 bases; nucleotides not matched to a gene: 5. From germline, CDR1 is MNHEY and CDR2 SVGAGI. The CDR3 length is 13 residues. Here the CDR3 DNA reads TGTGCCAGCAGAGGCGGGACAGTCACTGAAGCTTTCTTT. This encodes CASRGGTVTEAFF.

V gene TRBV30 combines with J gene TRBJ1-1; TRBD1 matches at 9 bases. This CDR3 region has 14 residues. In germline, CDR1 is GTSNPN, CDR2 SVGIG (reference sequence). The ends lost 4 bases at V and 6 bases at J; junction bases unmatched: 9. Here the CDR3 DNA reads TGTGCCTGGACGGCGACAGGGGGTAGGTCTGAAGCTTTCTTT. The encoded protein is CAWTATGGRSEAFF.

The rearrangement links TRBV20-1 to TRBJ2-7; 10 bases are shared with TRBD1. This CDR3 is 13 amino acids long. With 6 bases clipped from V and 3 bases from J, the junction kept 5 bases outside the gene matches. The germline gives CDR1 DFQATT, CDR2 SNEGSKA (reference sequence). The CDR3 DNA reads TGCAGTGCCCCCGGGACAGGGGTCTACGAGCAGTACTTC. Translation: CSAPGTGVYEQYF.

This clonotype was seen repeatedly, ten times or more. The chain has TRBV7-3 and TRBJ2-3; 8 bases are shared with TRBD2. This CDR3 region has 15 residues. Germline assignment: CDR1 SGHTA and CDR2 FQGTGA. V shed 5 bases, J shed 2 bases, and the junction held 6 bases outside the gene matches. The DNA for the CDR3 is TGTGCCAGCAGCCCCGATAGCGGGAACACAGATACGCAGTATTTT. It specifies CASSPDSGNTDTQYF.

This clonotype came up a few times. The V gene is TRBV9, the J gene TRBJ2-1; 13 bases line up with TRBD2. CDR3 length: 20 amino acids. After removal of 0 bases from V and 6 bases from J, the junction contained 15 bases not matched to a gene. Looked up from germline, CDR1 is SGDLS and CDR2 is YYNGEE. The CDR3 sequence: CASSVARPGWTSGSSNEQFF. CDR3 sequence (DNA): TGTGCCAGCAGCGTAGCTAGGCCCGGATGGACTAGCGGGAGTAGCAATGAGCAGTTCTTC.

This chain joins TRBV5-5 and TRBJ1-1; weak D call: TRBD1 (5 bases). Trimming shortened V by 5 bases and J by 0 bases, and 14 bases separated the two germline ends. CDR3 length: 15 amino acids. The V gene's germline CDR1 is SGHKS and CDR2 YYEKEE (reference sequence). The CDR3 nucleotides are TGTGCCAGCAGTAAGGGGTCCCTCTTGAACACTGAAGCTTTCTTT. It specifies CASSKGSLLNTEAFF.

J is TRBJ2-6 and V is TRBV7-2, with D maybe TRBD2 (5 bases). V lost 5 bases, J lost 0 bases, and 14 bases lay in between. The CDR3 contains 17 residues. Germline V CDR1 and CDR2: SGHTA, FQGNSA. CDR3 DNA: TGTGCCAGCAGCCCATGGGGTGGGAGCTCTGGGGCCAACGTCCTGACTTTC. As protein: CASSPWGGSSGANVLTF.

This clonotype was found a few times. CDR3 coding DNA: TGCGCCAGCAGCCAAGGACCCGAGAGCAATCAGCCCCAGCATTTT. Translating gives CASSQGPESNQPQHF. The gene calls are TRBV4-3 and TRBJ1-5; no definite D call. The V end lost 1 base, the J end lost 1 base, and 8 bases lay between the germline ends. The CDR3 is made up of 15 amino acids. CDR1 and CDR2 (germline): LGHNA, YSLEER.

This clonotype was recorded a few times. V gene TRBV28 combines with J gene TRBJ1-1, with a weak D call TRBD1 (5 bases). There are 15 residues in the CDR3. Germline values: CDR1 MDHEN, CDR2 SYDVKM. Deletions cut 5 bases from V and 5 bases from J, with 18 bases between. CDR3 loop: CASSTLTLGRTEAFF. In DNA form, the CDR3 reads TGTGCCAGCAGTACCCTGACACTGGGACGGACTGAAGCTTTCTTT.

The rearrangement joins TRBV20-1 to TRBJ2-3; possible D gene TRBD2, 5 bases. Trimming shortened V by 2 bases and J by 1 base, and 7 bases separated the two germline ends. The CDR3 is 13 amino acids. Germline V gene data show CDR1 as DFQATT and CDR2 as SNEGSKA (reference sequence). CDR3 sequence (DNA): TGCAGTGCTAGAAAAGCGGGCACAGATACGCAGTATTTT. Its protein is CSARKAGTDTQYF.

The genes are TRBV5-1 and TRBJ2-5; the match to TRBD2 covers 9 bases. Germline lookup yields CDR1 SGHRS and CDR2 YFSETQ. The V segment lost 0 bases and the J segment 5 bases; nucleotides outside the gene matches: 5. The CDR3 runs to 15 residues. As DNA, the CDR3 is TGCGCCAGCAGCTTGGTAGGGACTAGCCGGGAGACCCAGTACTTC. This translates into CASSLVGTSRETQYF.